This TCR beta chain was sequenced during a study of cytomegalovirus exposure and HLA in healthy donors. Study conclusions and caveats: A list of around 160 TCR beta chains associated with cytomegalovirus was given.

Germline V gene data show CDR1 as GTSNPN and CDR2 as SVGIG (reference sequence). CDR3 size: 18 residues. Unmatched junction bases numbered 10, after V lost 0 bases and J lost 0 bases. Use of 60 Vbeta and 13 Jbeta primers characterized the PCR. Data came from immunoSEQ multiplex PCR; TCRdb stores just in-frame clones and leaves some out. The data hold about 200,000 clones, with about 85% observed a single time. As regards this clone: Its antigen is still unknown.

V and J are TRBV30 and TRBJ2-3; 9 bases fit TRBD2. The sequenced sample was PBMCs. The TCR was taken from a boy aged 2 to 9 in good health and CMV-seronegative. CDR3 coding DNA: TGTGCCTGGAGTGTGCCAGCGGGGGGAATCTACAGCACAGATACGCAGTATTTT. It is translated as CAWSVPAGGIYSTDTQYF.